One sample yielded the 9 T cell receptor beta chains listed below, sequenced in a study of blood T cell repertoires in COVID-19. Profiling relied on immunoSEQ multiplex PCR, and the TCRdb table lists in-frame clones only, not all of them. The data show roughly 50,000 clones, more than 80% seen once. The source material was peripheral blood. All receptors come from a human donor in a cohort sampled during active COVID-19.

This rearrangement joins TRBV5-1 to TRBJ1-2; D unresolved. Germline lookup yields CDR1 SGHRS and CDR2 YFSETQ. The ends were cut back, 0 bases at V and 0 bases at J, with 9 bases in the middle. CDR3 length: 15 residues. The CDR3 region has the DNA TGCGCCAGCAGCTTGGAGGCGGGGACTAACTATGGCTACACCTTC. It is translated as CASSLEAGTNYGYTF.

The chain links TRBV6-1 to TRBJ2-3; D might be TRBD1 (6 bases). This CDR3 comprises 16 residues. V lost 3 bases and J lost 4, with 17 bases in between. Looked up from germline, CDR1 is MNHNS and CDR2 is SASEGT. The CDR3 DNA follows: TGTGCCAGCAGTGAGTTTACACAGGGAATGGCAGATACGCAGTATTTT. It encodes CASSEFTQGMADTQYF.

The chain couples TRBV30 to TRBJ2-3; 8 bases are shared with TRBD2. Germline V gives CDR1 GTSNPN, CDR2 SVGIG (reference sequence). J was trimmed by 5 bases and V by 2 bases; bases with no gene match: 6. The CDR3 is 14 residues long. CDR3 region: CAWSTRGGRDTQYF. The CDR3, as DNA: TGTGCCTGGAGTACCCGGGGGGGCCGAGATACGCAGTATTTT.

This CDR3 reads CASSQTGTGGFWTQYF. The CDR3 DNA follows: TGCGCCAGCAGCCAGACCGGGACAGGGGGCTTTTGGACCCAGTACTTC. The V and J genes are TRBV4-1 and TRBJ2-5, with 12 bases that match TRBD1. V shed 3 bases, J shed 7 bases, and the junction held 9 bases outside the gene matches. The CDR3 has 16 amino acids. Germline values: CDR1 MGHRA, CDR2 YSYEKL.

This sequence joins TRBV5-6 and TRBJ1-4; 7 bases are a match to TRBD1. Germline assignment: CDR1 SGHDT and CDR2 YYEEEE. The length of the CDR3 is 15 residues. V dropped 5 bases and J dropped 6; count of bases not matched to a gene: 10. CDR3 coding DNA: TGTGCCAGCAGTCGGACAGGAGCAAGAGATGAAAAACTGTTTTTT. The encoded protein is CASSRTGARDEKLFF. Combining the CDR3 with reference TRBV5-6 and TRBJ1-4 gives the whole variable domain DAGVTQSPTHLIKTRGQQVTLRCSPKSGHDTVSWYQQALGQGPQFIFQYYEEEERQRGNFPDRFSGHQFPNYSSELNVNALLLGDSALYLCASSRTGARDEKLFFGSGTQLSVL.

The rearrangement uses TRBV19 and TRBJ2-7, with TRBD1 as a possible D gene (7 bases). Germline CDR1 and CDR2: LNHDA and SQIVND (reference sequence). The ends were cut back, 1 base at V and 2 bases at J, with 15 bases in the middle. The CDR3 sequence is 16 residues long. In DNA, the CDR3 is TGTGCCAGTAGTATAGGAACCAGGGGGGTTGCCTACGAGCAGTACTTC. Translation gives CASSIGTRGVAYEQYF.

CDR3 nucleotides: TGTGCCAGCTCACCTTTTCAGGCAGAGAACACCGGGGAGCTGTTTTTT. This codes for CASSPFQAENTGELFF. The genes are TRBV18 and TRBJ2-2; D not certain. The CDR3 length is 16 residues. In germline, CDR1 is KGHSH, CDR2 LQKENI. V lost 3 bases and J 1 base, leaving 12 bases between the germline ends.

The chain links TRBV10-1 to TRBJ1-1; D not resolved. The germline gives CDR1 WNHNN, CDR2 SYGVQD (reference sequence). This CDR3 comprises 13 residues. Trimming stripped 5 bases from V and 3 bases from J, with 10 bases between. The CDR3: CASSPYLHTEAFF. CDR3 sequence (DNA): TGCGCCAGCAGTCCGTATCTCCACACTGAAGCTTTCTTT.

The V and J genes are TRBV13 and TRBJ2-2, with TRBD2 matching over 8 bases. Unmatched junction bases numbered 8, after V lost 5 bases and J lost 6 bases. Germline CDR1 PRHDT, CDR2 FYEKMQ (reference sequence). CDR3 length: 15 residues. Here the CDR3 reads CASSPGLEFSGELFF. The DNA of the CDR3 is TGTGCCAGCAGCCCGGGACTAGAATTTTCCGGGGAGCTGTTTTTT.